The sequence of this TCR beta chain was determined in a study of blood T cell repertoires in COVID-19. Study processing details: The authors estimated nucleated cell counts from reference gene primer amplification. Libraries were prepared by immunoSEQ multiplex PCR; TCRdb keeps only in-frame clonotypes and omits some of them. V and J calls plus clone size are reproduced from that table; the DNA served to infer D and trimming. The data contain roughly 400,000 clones, 90% of them singletons. The V gene's germline CDR1 is LNHNV and CDR2 YYDKDF (reference sequence). The junction had 3 bases not matched to a gene; V was cut back by 0 bases and J by 2 bases. The CDR3 extends over 16 amino acids.

The rearrangement joins TRBV15 to TRBJ2-1; TRBD2 aligns across 8 bases. The TCR sequence derives from a man aged 18 to 29 who had recovered from COVID-19. The sequenced sample was PBMCs or T cells enriched from blood (not recorded which). The CDR3 region is CATSRDQGLAYNEQFF. CDR3 DNA: TGTGCCACCAGCAGAGATCAGGGACTAGCCTACAATGAGCAGTTCTTC.